The 13 T cell receptor beta chains below all came from one sample that was sequenced in a study of blood T cell repertoires in COVID-19. The data were produced by immunoSEQ multiplex PCR, yet TCRdb's version contains in-frame clones alone and is incomplete. Altogether about 70,000 clones are present, around 87% being singletons, with the ten largest covering approximately 5%. Sequencing used peripheral blood. The source of these receptors is a middle-aged man with active COVID-19.

In this sample, this clone turned up once. This chain connects TRBV2 to TRBJ1-1; no reliable D call. The CDR3 runs 15 residues. Per the germline V gene, CDR1 is SNHLY and CDR2 is FYNNEI. The V gene lost 3 bases and the J gene lost 0 bases, with 11 bases spanning the gap. This chain's CDR3 is CASSESPRMNTEAFF. In DNA form, the CDR3 reads TGTGCCAGCAGTGAGTCCCCGCGGATGAACACTGAAGCTTTCTTT.

The chain recombines TRBV7-2 with TRBJ1-5, with D possibly TRBD1 on 6 matching bases. This CDR3 contains 17 residues. V was shortened by 3 bases and J by 0 bases, with 15 bases between the two germline ends. The germline gives CDR1 SGHTA, CDR2 FQGNSA. The DNA of the CDR3 is TGTGCCAGCAGCTTGGACAGTCCTGCAATTAGCAATCAGCCCCAGCATTTT. Translated, it gives CASSLDSPAISNQPQHF.

The chain has TRBV4-3 and TRBJ2-1; tentatively, D is TRBD2 (6 bases). The CDR3 spans 15 residues. The germline V gene encodes CDR1 LGHNA and CDR2 YSLEER. V shed 0 bases and J shed 9 bases, with 15 bases lying between them. The DNA of the CDR3 is TGCGCCAGCAGCCAAGAGAGGTGGGTGGGGGGTGAGCAGTTCTTC. Translation gives CASSQERWVGGEQFF.

The chain employs TRBV7-2 and TRBJ1-2; D may be TRBD1 (5 bases). The CDR3 spans 12 residues. V was pared by 5 bases and J by 7 bases, with 11 bases between. CDR1 SGHTA and CDR2 FQGNSA come from the germline V gene. CDR3 sequence: CASSPAGLGYTF. CDR3 bases: TGTGCCAGCAGCCCTGCAGGGCTTGGCTACACCTTC.

This chain links TRBV28 with TRBJ2-2; a possible D gene is TRBD2 (5 bases). The CDR3 length is 15 residues. CDR1 and CDR2 (germline): MDHEN, SYDVKM. Trimming stripped 7 bases from V and 2 bases from J, with 14 bases between. This CDR3 is CASTLARINTGELFF. CDR3 bases: TGTGCCAGCACCTTAGCGAGAATAAACACCGGGGAGCTGTTTTTT.

As for this clone: The same CDR3 is also encoded by other DNA sequences in this sample. The chain recombines TRBV18 with TRBJ2-1; 12 nucleotides align to TRBD2. Germline CDR1 KGHSH, CDR2 LQKENI. Unmatched junction bases numbered 3, after V lost 3 bases and J lost 6 bases. The CDR3 length is 15 residues. The CDR3 reads CASSPTSGSRNEQFF. The CDR3 DNA reads as TGTGCCAGCTCACCGACTAGCGGGAGTCGCAATGAGCAGTTCTTC.

V and J are TRBV5-1 and TRBJ2-7; 11 bases fit TRBD2. There are 15 residues in the CDR3. With V trimmed by 4 bases and J by 5 bases, 8 bases remained unmatched. Germline assignment: CDR1 SGHRS and CDR2 YFSETQ. DNA for the CDR3: TGCGCCAGCAGCGAACGACTAGCGGGAAGGGACGAGCAGTACTTC. Translated, it gives CASSERLAGRDEQYF.

To note about this clone: Other DNA sequences within the sample encode an identical CDR3. This chain links TRBV11-2 with TRBJ1-5, with D possibly being TRBD1 (5 bases). In germline, CDR1 is SGHAT, CDR2 FQNNGV. V was clipped by 1 base and J by 7 bases, with 11 bases between them. The CDR3 is 14 residues long. CDR3 coding DNA: TGTGCCAGCAGCTTAGGGCAGGGAAGGCAGCCCCAGCATTTT. It encodes CASSLGQGRQPQHF.

This rearrangement joins TRBV16 to TRBJ2-3; maybe TRBD2 (5 bases). Germline lookup yields CDR1 KGHSY and CDR2 FQNENV. The CDR3 is 16 residues long. V lost 0 bases and J 2 bases, leaving 12 bases between the germline ends. The CDR3 sequence is CASSQSVPSPTDTQYF. The CDR3 DNA reads as TGTGCCAGCAGCCAATCGGTTCCTAGCCCCACAGATACGCAGTATTTT. Drawing the rest from reference TRBV16 and TRBJ2-3, the complete variable domain is GEEVAQTPKHLVRGEGQKAKLYCAPIKGHSYVFWYQQVLKNEFKFLISFQNENVFDETGMPKERFSAKCLPNSPCSLEIQATKLEDSAVYFCASSQSVPSPTDTQYFGPGTRLTVL.

The chain uses TRBV15 and TRBJ1-2; 7 bases map to TRBD1. Germline CDR1 is LNHNV and CDR2 is YYDKDF (reference sequence). This CDR3 comprises 14 residues. Trimming removed 8 bases from V and 4 bases from J; junction bases left unmatched: 10. The CDR3 DNA follows: TGTGCCACCTCCGACAGGGAATTGAGCTATGGCTACACCTTC. It specifies CATSDRELSYGYTF.

The rearrangement links TRBV20-1 to TRBJ2-7; D is possibly TRBD2 (6 bases). Germline V lookup: CDR1 DFQATT, CDR2 SNEGSKA (reference sequence). V was shortened by 3 bases and J by 3 bases, with 15 bases between the two germline ends. The CDR3 contains 14 residues. The CDR3 sequence: CSASKPGLLYEQYF. Here the CDR3 DNA reads TGCAGTGCTAGTAAACCGGGACTCCTCTACGAGCAGTACTTC.

The chain joins TRBV5-1 to TRBJ2-3; TRBD2 matches 7 bases. V was pared by 6 bases and J by 0 bases, with 10 bases of the junction left unmatched. CDR3 length: 16 residues. From germline, CDR1 is SGHRS and CDR2 YFSETQ. The CDR3 here is CASNGRDYPSTDTQYF. In DNA, the CDR3 is TGCGCCAGCAACGGAAGGGACTACCCTAGCACAGATACGCAGTATTTT.

The V and J genes are TRBV6-5 and TRBJ1-5; 8 bases line up with TRBD1. The CDR3 has 16 residues. CDR1 is MNHEY and CDR2 is SVGAGI in the germline V gene. The ends lost 4 bases at V and 2 bases at J; junction bases unmatched: 7. CDR3 nucleotide sequence: TGTGCCAGCAGTTCGGGACAGGCGGTCGGCAATCAGCCCCAGCATTTT. Translation gives CASSSGQAVGNQPQHF.